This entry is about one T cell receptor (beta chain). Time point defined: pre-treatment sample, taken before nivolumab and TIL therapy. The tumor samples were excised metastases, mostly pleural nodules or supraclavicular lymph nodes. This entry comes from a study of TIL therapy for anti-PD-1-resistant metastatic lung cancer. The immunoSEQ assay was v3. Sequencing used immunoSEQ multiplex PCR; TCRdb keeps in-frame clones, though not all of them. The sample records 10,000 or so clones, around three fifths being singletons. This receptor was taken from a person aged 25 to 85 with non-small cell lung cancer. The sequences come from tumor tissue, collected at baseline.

CDR3 sequence reads: CASSPGTSGAAEQFF. DNA for the CDR3: TGTGCCAGCAGCCCGGGGACTAGCGGAGCCGCTGAGCAGTTCTTC. The rearrangement links TRBV7-9 to TRBJ2-1; 11 nucleotides match TRBD2. Losses at the gene ends were 5 bases for V and 9 bases for J; bases not matched to a gene: 9. This CDR3 has 15 amino acids. The germline gives CDR1 SEHNR, CDR2 FQNEAQ (reference sequence).